A single sample gave rise to the 3 T cell receptor beta chains below, sequenced in a study of T cells after yellow fever vaccination. TCRdb re-called the 5' RACE reads with MiXCR, one entry per CDR3 protein. Of 300,000 or so distinct CDR3 sequences listed, roughly 4% are singletons. The specimen was PBMCs, collected 5 days after the yellow fever booster vaccination. The receptors come from a man between 18 and 29 years old who received the YFV17D yellow fever vaccine.

This chain joins TRBV7-3 and TRBJ2-6, with D possibly being TRBD1 or TRBD2 (7 bases each). Germline lookup yields CDR1 SGHTA and CDR2 FQGTGA. There are 16 residues in the CDR3. Trimming removed 4 bases at V and 3 bases at J, with 13 bases between. The CDR3: CASSSQGGLGANVLTF. Written as DNA, the CDR3 is TGTGCCAGCAGCTCCCAGGGGGGGCTTGGGGCCAACGTCCTGACTTTC.

This clonotype was seen only a few times. V usage is TRBV13 and J usage is TRBJ2-1; no reliable D call. The CDR3 length is 14 residues. The germline CDR1 and CDR2 sequences are PRHDT and FYEKMQ (reference sequence). Deletions cut 0 bases from V and 8 bases from J, with 11 bases between. The DNA for the CDR3 is TGTGCCAGCAGCTTAGGCCGTAACTTGGATGAGCAGTTCTTC. Translating gives CASSLGRNLDEQFF.

The chain employs TRBV4-1 and TRBJ1-3; 7 positions agree with TRBD1. With 2 bases clipped from V and 4 bases from J, the junction kept 5 bases outside the gene matches. The germline V gene has CDR1 MGHRA and CDR2 YSYEKL. This CDR3 has 15 residues. The CDR3 protein is CASSQPTGAGNTIYF. The CDR3 DNA sequence: TGCGCCAGCAGCCAACCAACAGGGGCAGGAAACACCATATATTTT.